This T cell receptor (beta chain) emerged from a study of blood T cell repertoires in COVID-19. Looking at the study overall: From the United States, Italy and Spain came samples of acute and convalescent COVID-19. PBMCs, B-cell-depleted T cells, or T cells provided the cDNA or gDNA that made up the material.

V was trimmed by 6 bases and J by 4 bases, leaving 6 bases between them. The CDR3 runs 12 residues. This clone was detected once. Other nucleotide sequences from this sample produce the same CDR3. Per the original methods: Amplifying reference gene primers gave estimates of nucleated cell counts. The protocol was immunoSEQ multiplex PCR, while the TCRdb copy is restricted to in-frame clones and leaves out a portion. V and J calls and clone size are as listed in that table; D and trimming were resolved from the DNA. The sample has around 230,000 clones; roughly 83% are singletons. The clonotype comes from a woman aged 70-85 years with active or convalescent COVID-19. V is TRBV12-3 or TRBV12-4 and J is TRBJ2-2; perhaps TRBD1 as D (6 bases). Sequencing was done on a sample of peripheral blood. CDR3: CASSRGTGELFF. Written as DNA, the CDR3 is TGTGCCAGCAGCAGGGGCACCGGGGAGCTGTTTTTT.